The 27 T cell receptor beta chains below come from one sample, sequenced in a study of graft-versus-host responses after intestinal transplantation (dated by TCRdb to about 2021). This specimen's time point label, interpreted: cells obtained before transplantation from donor or recipient. What these receptors recognize is not known. Libraries were built with the immunoSEQ multiplex PCR assay. TCRdb re-hosts the immuneACCESS table, in-frame sequences only. Its copies lack some clones; in the studies checked, an unresolved V gene accounts for under half of them, and the cause for the rest is not known. The sample includes about 70,000 clones, with about 90% observed a single time. The ten largest make up roughly 4% of the sample. Specimen: unstimulated CD8+ T cells sorted from spleen or lymph node cells, collected before transplant. These TCRs come from a human donor who was the organ donor for an intestinal transplant.

This CDR3 is CASSHGSGEAFF. The CDR3 DNA reads TGCGCCAGCAGCCACGGCAGCGGCGAAGCTTTCTTT. The chain employs TRBV4-1 and TRBJ1-1, with D unclear. This CDR3 region has 12 residues. With 3 bases removed from V and 8 bases from J, the gap between germline ends came to 10 bases. Germline V gene sequence: CDR1 MGHRA, CDR2 YSYEKL.

The chain combines TRBV5-1 with TRBJ1-2; D unresolved. The germline V gene has CDR1 SGHRS and CDR2 YFSETQ. There are 13 residues in the CDR3. V was clipped by 2 bases and J by 1 base, with 6 bases between them. The CDR3 nucleotides read TGCGCCAGCAGCTTACACAGTAACTATGGCTACACCTTC. This translates into CASSLHSNYGYTF.

The chain couples TRBV19 to TRBJ1-5, with D perhaps TRBD1 (6 bases). Trimming shortened V by 11 bases and J by 5 bases, and 19 bases separated the two germline ends. The CDR3 length is 14 residues. Germline V gives CDR1 LNHDA, CDR2 SQIVND (reference sequence). The CDR3: CASRGRGGDQPQHF. The CDR3 bases are TGTGCCTCAAGGGGGAGGGGGGGAGATCAGCCCCAGCATTTT.

The chain is built from TRBV21-1 and TRBJ2-7; the table's D call of TRBD2 was not tested on the DNA. TRBV21-1 is a known pseudogene. The CDR3 has 17 amino acids. CDR3 bases: TGTGCCAGCAGCAAAGCAACCCCAGGACTCCCTACCTACGAGCAGTACGTC. Amino acids: CASSKATPGLPTYEQYV.

This clone was detected only once. The chain uses TRBV7-3 and TRBJ2-1; D gene unclear. The V end lost 2 bases, the J end lost 0 bases, and 5 bases lay between the germline ends. Germline V gives CDR1 SGHTA, CDR2 FQGTGA. This CDR3 has 14 amino acids. As DNA, the CDR3 is TGTGCCAGCAGCTTAGGCGGCTCCTACAATGAGCAGTTCTTC. Its protein is CASSLGGSYNEQFF. Full variable domain (remainder filled in from reference TRBV7-3 and TRBJ2-1): GAGVSQTPSNKVTEKGKYVELRCDPISGHTALYWYRQSLGQGPEFLIYFQGTGAADDSGLPNDRFFAVRPEGSVSTLKIQRTERGDSAVYLCASSLGGSYNEQFFGPGTRLTVL.

The chain employs TRBV4-2 and TRBJ2-1; possible D gene TRBD1, 5 bases. The length of the CDR3 is 17 residues. Deletions cut 0 bases from V and 7 bases from J, with 19 bases between. Germline values: CDR1 LGHNA, CDR2 YNFKEQ. This CDR3 is CASSQDPEAGLGNEQFF. The CDR3 bases are TGTGCCAGCAGCCAAGATCCCGAGGCAGGGTTGGGGAATGAGCAGTTCTTC.

The chain is built from TRBV6-1 and TRBJ1-1; perhaps TRBD1 as D (5 bases). Trimming left V 2 bases short and J 6 bases short, with 13 bases between. The CDR3 totals 14 residues. The germline V gene encodes CDR1 MNHNS and CDR2 SASEGT. This CDR3 is CASSELQGGAEAFF. DNA of the CDR3: TGTGCCAGCAGTGAACTTCAGGGCGGCGCTGAAGCTTTCTTT.

V is TRBV14 and J is TRBJ2-7, with TRBD2 matching 7 bases. The CDR3 consists of 14 residues. Germline V lookup: CDR1 SGHDN, CDR2 FVKESK. The V and J ends lost 1 base and 2 bases, in that order; junction bases with no gene match: 2. The CDR3 loop reads CASSQVGGAYEQYV. The CDR3 DNA is TGTGCCAGCAGCCAAGTTGGGGGGGCCTACGAGCAGTACGTC.

This chain joins TRBV27 and TRBJ1-1; no firm D call. The CDR3 has 14 amino acids. Deletions cut 2 bases from V and 7 bases from J, with 14 bases between. Germline-derived CDR1 and CDR2 are MNHEY and SMNVEV (reference sequence). The CDR3 region has the DNA TGTGCCAGCAGTTTAAGGTCCGGAGGAAATGAAGCTTTCTTT. Its translation: CASSLRSGGNEAFF.

This rearrangement joins TRBV27 to TRBJ1-1; D possibly corresponds to TRBD1 (5 bases). The CDR3 is made up of 13 amino acids. Germline V CDR1 and CDR2: MNHEY, SMNVEV (reference sequence). Trimming took 4 bases from V and 5 from J, leaving 11 bases between them. CDR3 nucleotides: TGTGCCAGCAGTTCACAGGAGCGAACTGAAGCTTTCTTT. It yields the protein CASSSQERTEAFF.

CDR3 bases: TGTGCCAGCAGTTTGCTAGCGGGGGGGCCCACAGATACGCAGTATTTT. Its translation: CASSLLAGGPTDTQYF. This chain uses TRBV27 with TRBJ2-3; 12 nucleotides agree with TRBD2. CDR1 MNHEY and CDR2 SMNVEV come from the germline V gene (reference sequence). This CDR3 has 16 amino acids. Losses at the gene ends were 3 bases for V and 2 bases for J; bases not matched to a gene: 3.

This sequence joins TRBV2 and TRBJ2-1; the D gene is possibly TRBD1 (5 bases). The germline gives CDR1 SNHLY, CDR2 FYNNEI. This CDR3 has 16 amino acids. Trimming stripped 6 bases from V and 2 bases from J, with 17 bases between. The CDR3 DNA is TGTGCCAGCAGCGAGACTCAGGGTGTACCCTACAATGAGCAGTTCTTC. Translated, it gives CASSETQGVPYNEQFF. The full variable domain, in which reference TRBV2 and TRBJ2-1 provide the parts outside the CDR3, is EPEVTQTPSHQVTQMGQEVILRCVPISNHLYFYWYRQILGQKVEFLVSFYNNEISEKSEIFDDQFSVERPDGSNFTLKIRSTKLEDSAMYFCASSETQGVPYNEQFFGPGTRLTVL.

The chain links TRBV4-2 to TRBJ1-5; 7 bases match TRBD1. Germline lookup yields CDR1 LGHNA and CDR2 YNFKEQ. The CDR3 is 17 amino acids. V shed 0 bases and J 0 bases; nucleotides not matched to a gene: 5. Here the CDR3 DNA reads TGTGCCAGCAGCCAAGATCAAACAGGGGCTAGCAATCAGCCCCAGCATTTT. Protein sequence: CASSQDQTGASNQPQHF.

The V gene is TRBV10-3, the J gene TRBJ2-2, with TRBD2 as a possible D gene (6 bases). Germline CDR1 ENHRY, CDR2 SYGVKD. The CDR3 covers 13 residues. Trimming pared 8 bases from V and 1 base from J, leaving 8 bases between. This CDR3 reads CAIGGLNTGELFF. Written as DNA, the CDR3 is TGTGCCATCGGGGGGTTGAACACCGGGGAGCTGTTTTTT.

V is TRBV28 and J is TRBJ1-4, with 8 bases lining up with TRBD1. Germline V gene data show CDR1 as MDHEN and CDR2 as SYDVKM. The trim removed 3 bases at V and 8 bases at J, leaving 14 bases unmatched. CDR3 length: 17 residues. The CDR3 region is CASSFWTGIGPGEKLFF. The CDR3 nucleotides read TGTGCCAGCAGTTTCTGGACAGGGATCGGCCCAGGGGAAAAACTGTTTTTT. The variable domain in full, completed from reference TRBV28 and TRBJ1-4, reads DVKVTQSSRYLVKRTGEKVFLECVQDMDHENMFWYRQDPGLGLRLIYFSYDVKMKEKGDIPEGYSVSREKKERFSLILESASTNQTSMYLCASSFWTGIGPGEKLFFGSGTQLSVL.

The gene calls are TRBV11-1 and TRBJ2-6, with 14 bases that match TRBD2. This CDR3 contains 18 residues. The germline gives CDR1 SGHAT, CDR2 FQDESV (reference sequence). The V gene end was trimmed by 5 bases and the J gene end by 0 bases; junction bases not matched to a gene: 3. CDR3 DNA sequence: TGTGCCAGCAGCCTGACTAGCGGGGGGGGCTCTGGGGCCAACGTCCTGACTTTC. Encoded protein: CASSLTSGGGSGANVLTF.

V usage is TRBV13 and J usage is TRBJ1-4; 7 bases line up with TRBD1. Per germline, CDR1 PRHDT and CDR2 FYEKMQ (reference sequence). The CDR3 is made up of 17 amino acids. With V trimmed by 5 bases and J by 8 bases, 17 bases remained unmatched. CDR3 loop: CASSERQGIPSREKLFF. CDR3 bases: TGTGCCAGCAGCGAGAGACAGGGTATTCCCTCTCGAGAAAAACTGTTTTTT. Full variable domain (outside the CDR3, taken from reference TRBV13 and TRBJ1-4): AAGVIQSPRHLIKEKRETATLKCYPIPRHDTVYWYQQGPGQDPQFLISFYEKMQSDKGSIPDRFSAQQFSDYHSELNMSSLELGDSALYFCASSERQGIPSREKLFFGSGTQLSVL.

V is TRBV6-5 and J is TRBJ1-5; maybe TRBD1 (6 bases). The CDR3 is made up of 13 amino acids. The V end lost 4 bases, the J end lost 6 bases, and 10 bases lay between the germline ends. Germline values: CDR1 MNHEY, CDR2 SVGAGI. CDR3 residues: CASSSIQGQPQHF. CDR3 coding DNA: TGTGCCAGCAGTTCCATACAGGGTCAGCCCCAGCATTTT.

The rearrangement links TRBV19 to TRBJ2-1, with 7 bases lining up with TRBD1. This CDR3 is 12 amino acids long. Trimming at V came to 3 bases and at J to 9 bases, leaving 2 bases not matched to a gene. The germline gives CDR1 LNHDA, CDR2 SQIVND (reference sequence). The CDR3 loop reads CASSMTGSEQFF. The CDR3 coding sequence is TGTGCCAGTAGTATGACAGGGAGTGAGCAGTTCTTC.

The genes are TRBV27 and TRBJ1-2, with a possible D match to TRBD1 (5 bases). CDR3 length equals 16 residues. Germline V gene data show CDR1 as MNHEY and CDR2 as SMNVEV (reference sequence). V was pared by 1 base and J by 8 bases, with 20 bases between. The CDR3 region is CASSLYAGLVERGYTF. CDR3 in DNA: TGTGCCAGCAGTTTATATGCAGGGCTGGTTGAAAGGGGCTACACCTTC.

In its sample, this clone was seen once. V usage is TRBV5-6 and J usage is TRBJ2-3; 7 nucleotides line up with TRBD2. The junction had 6 bases not matched to a gene; V was cut back by 5 bases and J by 0 bases. The V gene's germline CDR1 is SGHDT and CDR2 YYEEEE. The CDR3 is made up of 15 amino acids. The CDR3 nucleotides read TGTGCCAGCAGTAGGGGCGGGGGAAGCACAGATACGCAGTATTTT. It encodes CASSRGGGSTDTQYF.

This clone appeared a single time. This sequence joins TRBV11-2 and TRBJ2-2, with TRBD1 matching over 9 bases. V dropped 11 bases and J dropped 6; count of bases not matched to a gene: 4. Germline CDR1 and CDR2: SGHAT and FQNNGV. CDR3 length equals 12 residues. In DNA, the CDR3 is TGTGCCGGGACAGGGATGCCCGGGGAGCTGTTTTTT. Protein: CAGTGMPGELFF.

The chain couples TRBV30 to TRBJ2-7, with 8 bases identical to TRBD1. V shed 8 bases and J 2 bases; nucleotides not matched to a gene: 5. The CDR3 extends over 12 amino acids. The V gene's germline CDR1 is GTSNPN and CDR2 SVGIG (reference sequence). The CDR3 nucleotides read TGTGCCGGAATGACAGGGGCCTACGAGCAGTACGTC. The encoded protein is CAGMTGAYEQYV.

This rearrangement joins TRBV6-5 to TRBJ2-1, with 12 bases lining up with TRBD2. Germline values: CDR1 MNHEY, CDR2 SVGAGI. This CDR3 has 15 amino acids. J was trimmed by 8 bases and V by 2 bases; bases with no gene match: 4. CDR3 amino acids: CASSYGTSGRDEQFF. The CDR3 DNA follows: TGTGCCAGCAGTTACGGGACTAGCGGGCGGGATGAGCAGTTCTTC.

The rearrangement links TRBV6-5 to TRBJ1-1; tentative D call: TRBD1 (6 bases). V lost 6 bases and J lost 1, with 9 bases in between. The germline V gene has CDR1 MNHEY and CDR2 SVGAGI. There are 13 residues in the CDR3. The DNA for the CDR3 is TGTGCCAGCAGAACGACAGGGAACACTGAAGCTTTCTTT. Residues: CASRTTGNTEAFF.

This rearrangement joins TRBV19 to TRBJ2-5; TRBD1 matches at 7 bases. Trimming cost V 2 bases and J 2 bases; bases outside gene matches: 8. CDR3 length: 16 residues. Germline V gives CDR1 LNHDA, CDR2 SQIVND (reference sequence). The CDR3 nucleotides read TGTGCCAGTAGTATACAAGGGGGCTGGGGTCAAGAGACCCAGTACTTC. It encodes CASSIQGGWGQETQYF. Using reference TRBV19 and TRBJ2-5 for the parts outside the CDR3, the full variable domain is DGGITQSPKYLFRKEGQNVTLSCEQNLNHDAMYWYRQDPGQGLRLIYYSQIVNDFQKGDIAEGYSVSREKKESFPLTVTSAQKNPTAFYLCASSIQGGWGQETQYFGPGTRLLVL.

The J gene is TRBJ2-5, the V gene TRBV7-9; D uncertain. V gave up 1 base and J gave up 4 bases, with 10 bases separating them. This CDR3 has 14 amino acids. Per germline, CDR1 SEHNR and CDR2 FQNEAQ (reference sequence). DNA of the CDR3: TGTGCCAGCAGCTTAGGGGCCACATTAGAGACCCAGTACTTC. This gives the protein CASSLGATLETQYF.